The T cell receptor beta chain under discussion was sequenced for a study of blood T cell repertoires in COVID-19. Background on the study: Whether acute or convalescent, the COVID-19 samples came from the United States, Italy and Spain. PBMCs, B-cell-depleted T cells, or T cells were the source of the cDNA or gDNA that made up the material.

The germline gives CDR1 MNHEY, CDR2 SVGEGT. There are 17 residues in the CDR3. The V and J ends lost 2 bases and 6 bases respectively, with 19 bases between them. As handled by the study authors: Reference gene primer amplification in the assay estimated nucleated cell counts. Profiled with immunoSEQ multiplex PCR; TCRdb holds only in-frame clones, not every one. Clone size and V and J calls were adopted from that table, with D and trimming inferred from the DNA. The table shows roughly 73,000 clones, with around 83% occurring only once. This TCR derives from a man aged 65 to 79 with active COVID-19. The chain employs TRBV6-2 or TRBV6-3 and TRBJ2-2; maybe TRBD2 (7 bases). Sample: peripheral blood. The DNA of the CDR3 is TGTGCCAGCAGTTACCGTAGGGGGGGCCTGCTGGCCGGGGAGCTGTTTTTT. It codes for CASSYRRGGLLAGELFF.